The 30 T cell receptor beta chains in this list originate from one sample, sequenced in a study of CD8+ T cells in alopecia areata. RNA was extracted and reverse transcribed into cDNA as the sequencing template. The data were produced by immunoSEQ multiplex PCR, yet TCRdb's version contains in-frame clones alone and is incomplete. The sample carries about 200,000 clones, around 50% recorded once. The sample taken for sequencing was CD8+ T cells sorted from blood. These receptors were obtained from a human donor in good health.

This clone was detected only a few times. V usage is TRBV10-1 and J usage is TRBJ2-7, with D hard to call. The V end was cut by 2 bases, the J end by 4 bases, with 12 bases between. Germline CDR1 is WNHNN and CDR2 is SYGVQD (reference sequence). This CDR3 region has 14 residues. CDR3 in amino acids: CASSETYSTYEQYF. The CDR3, as DNA: TGCGCCAGCAGTGAGACGTACAGTACATACGAGCAGTACTTC.

The chain couples TRBV29-1 to TRBJ2-7; tentative D call: TRBD2 (6 bases). Germline V gene lookup returns CDR1 SQVTM and CDR2 ANQGSEA. Trimming removed 2 bases from V and 0 bases from J, with 11 bases in between. The CDR3 has 14 residues. The CDR3 protein is CSVELDGSSYEQYF. The DNA of the CDR3 is TGCAGCGTTGAACTGGACGGGAGCTCCTACGAGCAGTACTTC.

This clone has more than one count but fewer than ten. J is TRBJ1-2 and V is TRBV15, with 11 bases lining up with TRBD1. The trim removed 0 bases at V and 6 bases at J, leaving 6 bases unmatched. Germline loops: CDR1 LNHNV, CDR2 YYDKDF (reference sequence). The CDR3 covers 16 residues. The CDR3 is CATSRDEGQGADGYTF. CDR3 sequence (DNA): TGTGCCACCAGCAGAGATGAAGGACAGGGGGCTGATGGCTACACCTTC.

The V and J genes are TRBV27 and TRBJ2-2; D tentatively fits TRBD1 or TRBD2 (5 bases each). Germline V lookup: CDR1 MNHEY, CDR2 SMNVEV (reference sequence). The CDR3 spans 13 residues. The germline V and J ends were trimmed by 3 bases and 4 bases, with 6 bases remaining between them. The CDR3 sequence: CASSFGGTGELFF. CDR3 nucleotides: TGTGCCAGCAGTTTTGGGGGCACCGGGGAGCTGTTTTTT.

Only a few counts were recorded for this clone. The chain couples TRBV29-1 to TRBJ1-3, with unresolved D. With 6 bases removed from V and 0 bases from J, the gap between germline ends came to 12 bases. CDR1 and CDR2 from the germline V gene are SQVTM and ANQGSEA. This CDR3 comprises 14 residues. CDR3 loop: CSVLDVDSGNTIYF. The CDR3 nucleotides are TGCAGCGTGTTGGACGTTGACTCTGGAAACACCATATATTTT.

The V and J genes are TRBV27 and TRBJ2-5, with 9 bases matching TRBD2. The CDR3 is 15 residues long. Trimming took 5 bases from V and 4 from J; bases not matched to a gene: 8. Germline V gives CDR1 MNHEY, CDR2 SMNVEV (reference sequence). CDR3 in DNA: TGTGCCAGCAGTCCCAGACTAGCGGAGAGAGAGACCCAGTACTTC. This codes for CASSPRLAERETQYF.

In this sample, this clone turned up a few times. The rearrangement links TRBV6-6 to TRBJ2-5, with a tentative D call TRBD2 (5 bases). Per the germline V gene, CDR1 is MNHNY and CDR2 is SVGAGI (reference sequence). This CDR3 spans 12 amino acids. V was trimmed by 6 bases and J by 5 bases, leaving 10 bases between them. The CDR3: CASSPPGETQYF. CDR3 nucleotide sequence: TGTGCCAGCAGCCCTCCGGGGGAGACCCAGTACTTC.

J is TRBJ2-7 and V is TRBV11-2; D might be TRBD1 (6 bases). CDR1 SGHAT and CDR2 FQNNGV come from the germline V gene. The CDR3 is 13 amino acids. Trimming stripped 3 bases from V and 6 bases from J, with 12 bases between. The CDR3 DNA follows: TGTGCCAGCAGCTTCGGGACACTCCTCGAGCAGTACTTC. Its protein product is CASSFGTLLEQYF.

This clone was counted at least ten times. This chain joins TRBV27 and TRBJ1-6, with 9 bases that match TRBD1. Germline V gives CDR1 MNHEY, CDR2 SMNVEV (reference sequence). This CDR3 has 14 residues. Germline trimming cut 7 bases from V and 10 bases from J; bases unmatched to any gene: 8. CDR3: CASINEDRGSPLHF. The CDR3 region has the DNA TGTGCCAGCATTAACGAGGACAGGGGCTCACCCCTCCACTTT.

This chain links TRBV9 with TRBJ2-2; 7 positions agree with TRBD1. The CDR3 is made up of 15 amino acids. V trimming: 3 bases; J trimming: 1 base; junction bases outside the gene matches: 3. CDR1 and CDR2 from the germline V gene are SGDLS and YYNGEE. The DNA of the CDR3 is TGTGCCAGCAGCGAATGGGACAGGAACACCGGGGAGCTGTTTTTT. This codes for CASSEWDRNTGELFF.

This sequence joins TRBV29-1 and TRBJ2-4; D is unresolved. The germline V and J ends were trimmed by 1 base and 0 bases, with 10 bases remaining between them. The V gene's germline CDR1 is SQVTM and CDR2 ANQGSEA. CDR3 length equals 15 residues. This CDR3 reads CSVEGTLVAKNIQYF. CDR3 in DNA: TGCAGCGTTGAAGGGACGCTGGTAGCCAAAAACATTCAGTACTTC. The full variable domain, in which reference TRBV29-1 and TRBJ2-4 provide the parts outside the CDR3, is SAVISQKPSRDICQRGTSLTIQCQVDSQVTMMFWYRQQPGQSLTLIATANQGSEATYESGFVIDKFPISRPNLTFSTLTVSNMSPEDSSIYLCSVEGTLVAKNIQYFGAGTRLSVL.

V and J are TRBV13 and TRBJ2-2; D is ambiguous. The CDR3 is 12 residues long. CDR1 and CDR2 from the germline V gene are PRHDT and FYEKMQ (reference sequence). Trimming took off 3 bases at V and 4 bases at J, with 3 bases between the two ends. CDR3 residues: CASSFSTGELFF. DNA for the CDR3: TGTGCCAGCAGCTTTTCCACCGGGGAGCTGTTTTTT.

This clone was counted a single time. The gene calls are TRBV15 and TRBJ1-1; TRBD1 is a possible D gene (6 bases). With 7 bases removed from V and 3 bases from J, the gap between germline ends came to 18 bases. This CDR3 region has 15 residues. Germline V lookup: CDR1 LNHNV, CDR2 YYDKDF (reference sequence). The chain's CDR3 is CATNSRGAGDTEAFF. The CDR3, as DNA: TGTGCCACCAACTCTCGGGGGGCCGGGGACACTGAAGCTTTCTTT.

The sample holds a few counts of this clone. V and J are TRBV7-2 and TRBJ2-3, with no clear D. Germline V lookup: CDR1 SGHTA, CDR2 FQGNSA. V lost 10 bases to trimming and J lost 6 bases, with 11 bases between them. This CDR3 region has 11 residues. DNA of the CDR3: TGTGCCAACTACCTCGGGGATACGCAGTATTTT. Translating it yields CANYLGDTQYF.

V is TRBV7-6 and J is TRBJ1-4; D might be TRBD1 (5 bases). This CDR3 has 14 amino acids. Trimming took 1 base from V and 13 from J, leaving 16 bases between them. Germline CDR1 reads SGHVS; CDR2 reads FNYEAQ. CDR3 sequence: CASSLGLGPTGLFF. CDR3 nucleotides: TGTGCCAGCAGCTTAGGTTTGGGCCCCACAGGACTGTTTTTT.

This clone occurred once. This chain links TRBV2 with TRBJ1-5, with no clear D. The CDR3 totals 13 residues. In germline, CDR1 is SNHLY, CDR2 FYNNEI. Between the trimmed V and J ends, which lost 7 bases and 3 bases, there was a span of 10 bases. The CDR3 sequence is CASILGINQPQHF. The CDR3 DNA follows: TGTGCCAGCATCTTGGGGATCAATCAGCCCCAGCATTTT.

This clone was recorded at least ten times. The rearrangement uses TRBV30 and TRBJ2-1; 9 bases agree with TRBD1. Germline loops: CDR1 GTSNPN, CDR2 SVGIG (reference sequence). V shed 6 bases, J shed 9 bases, and the junction held 12 bases outside the gene matches. The CDR3 is made up of 14 amino acids. For the CDR3, the DNA is TGTGCCTGTTACCGGGACAGGGCCCTCGGTGAGCAGTTCTTC. Protein: CACYRDRALGEQFF.

This rearrangement joins TRBV6-5 to TRBJ1-2; TRBD1 aligns across 8 bases. Germline V gene sequence: CDR1 MNHEY, CDR2 SVGAGI. The length of the CDR3 is 14 residues. Germline trimming cut 6 bases from V and 3 bases from J; bases unmatched to any gene: 6. The CDR3, as DNA: TGTGCCAGCAGGGACGACAGGGGAGACTATGGCTACACCTTC. Translating gives CASRDDRGDYGYTF.

The rearrangement links TRBV29-1 to TRBJ1-2; 9 nucleotides match TRBD1. Germline-derived CDR1 and CDR2 are SQVTM and ANQGSEA. Trimming removed 7 bases from V and 3 bases from J; junction bases left unmatched: 3. CDR3 size: 12 residues. This CDR3 reads CSARTGDYGYTF. The DNA for the CDR3 is TGCAGCGCAAGGACAGGGGACTATGGCTACACCTTC.

This clone has just a few counts. The chain is built from TRBV29-1 and TRBJ2-3; 12 nucleotides align to TRBD2. CDR1 is SQVTM and CDR2 is ANQGSEA in the germline V gene. The CDR3 is 15 residues long. With V trimmed by 6 bases and J by 1 base, 5 bases remained unmatched. The CDR3 sequence is CSVVRTSGGTDTQYF. In DNA, the CDR3 is TGCAGCGTCGTTCGGACTAGCGGGGGCACAGATACGCAGTATTTT.

V and J are TRBV2 and TRBJ1-1, with 8 bases identical to TRBD1. The CDR3 contains 16 residues. Trimming took 7 bases from V and 1 from J; bases not matched to a gene: 11. CDR1 is SNHLY, CDR2 FYNNEI, per germline. The CDR3 here is CASIGQGAVRNTEAFF. The DNA of the CDR3 is TGTGCCAGCATAGGACAGGGAGCCGTGCGGAACACTGAAGCTTTCTTT. The variable domain in full, completed from reference TRBV2 and TRBJ1-1, reads EPEVTQTPSHQVTQMGQEVILRCVPISNHLYFYWYRQILGQKVEFLVSFYNNEISEKSEIFDDQFSVERPDGSNFTLKIRSTKLEDSAMYFCASIGQGAVRNTEAFFGQGTRLTVV.

The chain uses TRBV10-3 and TRBJ2-7; no clear D gene. The CDR3 spans 11 residues. Germline CDR1 ENHRY, CDR2 SYGVKD. V lost 3 bases to trimming and J lost 3 bases, with 3 bases between them. CDR3 residues: CAISDNYEQYF. CDR3 coding DNA: TGTGCCATCAGTGACAACTACGAGCAGTACTTC.

V is TRBV7-9 and J is TRBJ2-1; possible D gene TRBD2, 5 bases. Deletions cut 4 bases from V and 6 bases from J, with 7 bases between. The CDR3 has 12 amino acids. Per the germline V gene, CDR1 is SEHNR and CDR2 is FQNEAQ (reference sequence). This chain's CDR3 is CASSWGANEQFF. In DNA form, the CDR3 reads TGTGCCAGCAGCTGGGGAGCCAATGAGCAGTTCTTC.

This clone occurred a few times. The genes are TRBV29-1 and TRBJ1-2; the D is unclear. Germline V lookup: CDR1 SQVTM, CDR2 ANQGSEA. The CDR3 totals 12 residues. V was clipped by 3 bases and J by 6 bases, with 11 bases between them. The CDR3 spells CSVEGGNDGYTF. In nucleotides, the CDR3 is TGCAGCGTTGAGGGTGGGAATGATGGCTACACCTTC.

The chain recombines TRBV2 with TRBJ1-2, with TRBD1 identical over 7 bases. V lost 8 bases to trimming and J lost 4 bases; unmatched junction nucleotides: 4. The CDR3 extends over 12 amino acids. Germline values: CDR1 SNHLY, CDR2 FYNNEI. CDR3 DNA sequence: TGTGCCAGCTTGACAGGGACCTATGGCTACACCTTC. Protein: CASLTGTYGYTF.

This chain uses TRBV5-1 with TRBJ2-1; D is unresolved. Germline values: CDR1 SGHRS, CDR2 YFSETQ. Trimming took 0 bases from V and 10 from J, leaving 8 bases between them. The CDR3 is 12 amino acids. CDR3 region: CASSLGGWEQFF. CDR3 coding DNA: TGCGCCAGCAGCTTGGGAGGCTGGGAGCAGTTCTTC.

The rearrangement links TRBV9 to TRBJ1-2, with D perhaps TRBD1 (6 bases). This CDR3 has 15 residues. From germline, CDR1 is SGDLS and CDR2 YYNGEE. The V gene lost 2 bases and the J gene lost 8 bases, with 19 bases spanning the gap. Here the CDR3 DNA reads TGTGCCAGCAGCGTCTCAAACACAGGGTTCCGGGGCTACACCTTC. This codes for CASSVSNTGFRGYTF.

About this clone itself: Within the sample, other DNA sequences also encode this same CDR3. This chain connects TRBV5-6 to TRBJ2-7, with D hard to call. V was cut by 0 bases and J by 3 bases, with 7 bases left in between. CDR3 size: 13 residues. Germline V gene sequence: CDR1 SGHDT, CDR2 YYEEEE. DNA of the CDR3: TGTGCCAGCAGCTTGGGGGCCAGCTACGAGCAGTACTTC. It codes for CASSLGASYEQYF.

This chain uses TRBV5-4 with TRBJ2-3; 11 bases are shared with TRBD2. CDR1 SGHNT and CDR2 YYREEE come from the germline V gene (reference sequence). J was trimmed by 6 bases and V by 0 bases; bases with no gene match: 3. CDR3 length: 15 amino acids. The CDR3 here is CASSLGSGGADTQYF. The CDR3 region has the DNA TGTGCCAGCAGCTTGGGTAGCGGGGGGGCTGATACGCAGTATTTT.

This clone turned up a few times. The chain couples TRBV27 to TRBJ2-1, with a possible D match to TRBD1 (6 bases). The length of the CDR3 is 13 residues. V gave up 0 bases and J gave up 7 bases, with 7 bases separating them. The V gene's germline CDR1 is MNHEY and CDR2 SMNVEV (reference sequence). CDR3 nucleotide sequence: TGTGCCAGCAGTTTATCAGGGACAAATGAGCAGTTCTTC. It translates to CASSLSGTNEQFF.